These 30 T cell receptor beta chains were all obtained from the same sample, sequenced in a study of blood T cells in healthy people across ages (dated by TCRdb to between 2014 and 2016). The receptor library was made with 5' RACE. Sequenced on an Illumina HiSeq 2500. The second PCR ran for about 6 to 12 cycles and used a J-beta primer mix along with a sample-barcoded 5' primer. TCRdb cleaned the public reads at Q25 with fastp, built clones with MiXCR and kept in-frame beta chains. Rows matching on CDR3 protein sequence are summarized as one entry with the most common DNA and genes. This sample gives 650,000 to 1,000,000 distinct CDR3 sequences in total; under 40% of them show up just once. Approximately 13% of the sample is held by the ten biggest clonotypes. The specimen was blood. These receptors all come from a man aged 18 to 30 in good health.

This clonotype occurred a few times. V gene TRBV5-1 combines with J gene TRBJ1-6; D is uncertain. The germline CDR1 and CDR2 sequences are SGHRS and YFSETQ. This CDR3 comprises 15 residues. V was clipped by 6 bases and J by 3 bases, with 13 bases between them. CDR3 sequence (DNA): TGCGCCAGCACCCCGGACGGATTCTATAATTCACCCCTCCACTTT. Its protein product is CASTPDGFYNSPLHF.

The sample holds a few counts of this clonotype. The V gene is TRBV10-3, the J gene TRBJ2-7; 8 bases line up with TRBD1. The CDR3 is made up of 12 amino acids. Germline V gives CDR1 ENHRY, CDR2 SYGVKD. Trimming cost V 6 bases and J 5 bases; bases outside gene matches: 3. CDR3 bases: TGTGCCATCAGCAGGACAGGGAACGAGCAGTACTTC. Its translation: CAISRTGNEQYF.

Concerning this clonotype itself: Its ends do not fully match the called genes, so a read error is possible. The CDR3 region is CSARYGDYGYIF. The CDR3 DNA is TGCAGTGCTAGATACGGCGACTATGGCTACATCTTC. The chain employs TRBV20-1 and TRBJ1-2; unclear D gene. Germline V CDR1 and CDR2: DFQATT, SNEGSKA (reference sequence). The CDR3 consists of 12 residues.

This clonotype was recorded only once. The J gene is TRBJ1-5, the V gene TRBV12-3 or TRBV12-4; TRBD1 matches 8 bases. CDR3 length equals 14 residues. Trimming at V came to 7 bases and at J to 8 bases, leaving 10 bases not matched to a gene. The CDR3 loop reads CASTWTGKLEPQHF. The DNA for the CDR3 is TGTGCCAGCACCTGGACAGGGAAGTTGGAGCCCCAGCATTTT.

This clonotype has a handful of counts. V usage is TRBV7-2 and J usage is TRBJ1-1; TRBD1 matches 7 bases. The V gene's germline CDR1 is SGHTA and CDR2 FQGNSA. V lost 5 bases, J lost 4 bases, and 7 bases stayed unmatched. CDR3 length: 14 amino acids. In DNA form, the CDR3 reads TGTGCCAGCAGCCCCAGGACAGGAACCACTGAAGCTTTCTTT. Protein sequence: CASSPRTGTTEAFF.

There are a few counts of this clonotype. This chain joins TRBV18 and TRBJ1-2; the D gene is possibly TRBD1 (6 bases). CDR3 length equals 18 residues. The germline gives CDR1 KGHSH, CDR2 LQKENI. The V end was cut by 2 bases, the J end by 0 bases, with 19 bases between. In DNA form, the CDR3 reads TGTGCCAGCTCACCAGTACAGGGAGGTGCGGTGCCTAACTATGGCTACACCTTC. Translating it yields CASSPVQGGAVPNYGYTF.

The CDR3 DNA sequence: TGTGCCAGCAGCTTGTTCCAGGGGGCTGCTTGCACCTTC. Its protein is CASSLFQGAACTF. J is TRBJ1-2 and V is TRBV14; TRBD1 matches 8 bases. Germline V gene data show CDR1 as SGHDN and CDR2 as FVKESK. Trimming cost V 5 bases and J 13 bases; bases outside gene matches: 12. The CDR3 is 13 amino acids.

This rearrangement joins TRBV20-1 to TRBJ1-2; D unresolved. Trimming took 0 bases from V and 4 from J, leaving 9 bases between them. Per germline, CDR1 DFQATT and CDR2 SNEGSKA (reference sequence). The CDR3 sequence is 13 residues long. The CDR3 DNA reads as TGCAGTGCTAGAGACGACGGGTCCTATGGCTACACCTTC. Translation: CSARDDGSYGYTF.

The chain combines TRBV30 with TRBJ2-3; the match to TRBD2 covers 8 bases. CDR3 length equals 15 residues. Germline V gene data show CDR1 as GTSNPN and CDR2 as SVGIG (reference sequence). V shed 2 bases, J shed 2 bases, and the junction held 6 bases outside the gene matches. The CDR3 region is CAWSPIAGITDTQYF. In nucleotides, the CDR3 is TGTGCCTGGAGTCCGATAGCGGGGATCACAGATACGCAGTATTTT.

This clonotype was counted only a few times. V and J are TRBV12-3 or TRBV12-4 and TRBJ2-4; D is unresolved. V lost 6 bases and J lost 3, with 9 bases in between. The CDR3 totals 13 residues. CDR3 sequence: CASSVNSKNIQYF. DNA for the CDR3: TGTGCCAGCAGCGTAAACAGCAAAAACATTCAGTACTTC.

Ten or more counts support this clonotype. The chain couples TRBV20-1 to TRBJ2-7; 7 bases match TRBD2. CDR3 length: 13 residues. CDR1 is DFQATT, CDR2 SNEGSKA, per germline (reference sequence). V trimming: 3 bases; J trimming: 7 bases; junction bases outside the gene matches: 9. The CDR3 loop is CSASKGRVEEQYF. The DNA for the CDR3 is TGCAGTGCTAGTAAAGGGAGGGTTGAAGAGCAGTACTTC.

This clonotype showed up just a few times. The J gene is TRBJ2-7, the V gene TRBV9, with D perhaps matching TRBD2 (6 bases). Per germline, CDR1 SGDLS and CDR2 YYNGEE. The CDR3 has 13 residues. Trimming took 7 bases from V and 5 from J, leaving 16 bases between them. CDR3 amino acids: CASSPGGIDEQYF. The CDR3 bases are TGTGCCAGCTCTCCTGGGGGGATAGACGAGCAGTACTTC.

This chain joins TRBV4-1 and TRBJ2-1, with 10 positions matching TRBD2. V shed 1 base, J shed 6 bases, and the junction held 6 bases outside the gene matches. This CDR3 is built from 16 residues. Germline CDR1 and CDR2: MGHRA and YSYEKL. CDR3 in DNA: TGCGCCAGCAGCCAAGTTTCCCAGCGGGGGGGCAATGAGCAGTTCTTC. Its translation is CASSQVSQRGGNEQFF.

This clonotype has at least ten counts. This rearrangement joins TRBV12-3 or TRBV12-4 to TRBJ2-7; TRBD2 aligns across 15 bases. V was pared by 6 bases and J by 3 bases, with 3 bases of the junction left unmatched. The CDR3 runs 15 residues. CDR3 coding DNA: TGTGCCAGCAGACCGGGACTAGCGGGGGGCTACGAGCAGTACTTC. This sequence encodes CASRPGLAGGYEQYF.

In its sample, this clonotype was seen a few times. The gene calls are TRBV11-2 and TRBJ2-1; 7 nucleotides line up with TRBD1. Trimming at V came to 0 bases and at J to 9 bases, leaving 5 bases not matched to a gene. This CDR3 region has 14 residues. CDR1 and CDR2 (germline): SGHAT, FQNNGV. The CDR3 region has the DNA TGTGCCAGCAGCTTAGAGAGGGGGCTGGTTGAGCAGTTCTTC. It yields the protein CASSLERGLVEQFF.

The chain employs TRBV13 and TRBJ1-1, with 7 bases identical to TRBD1. Germline V gives CDR1 PRHDT, CDR2 FYEKMQ (reference sequence). V lost 8 bases, J lost 1 base, and 7 bases stayed unmatched. The CDR3 covers 14 residues. Here the CDR3 reads CASGRGTENTEAFF. The CDR3 bases are TGTGCCAGCGGACGCGGGACAGAGAACACTGAAGCTTTCTTT.

Turning to this clonotype: A much larger clone lies a single base off, so this may be a read error. This chain uses TRBV12-3 or TRBV12-4 with TRBJ2-5, with D perhaps matching TRBD1 (8 bases). The V end lost 4 bases, the J end lost 11 bases, and 20 bases lay between the germline ends. The CDR3 contains 14 residues. The CDR3 nucleotides are TGTGCCAGCAGTTACAGGGGGAGGGTGAATGAGCAGTACTTC. This codes for CASSYRGRVNEQYF.

This clonotype was recorded a few times. This sequence joins TRBV7-2 and TRBJ1-4, with D possibly TRBD1 on 5 matching bases. The CDR3 length is 15 residues. The V gene's germline CDR1 is SGHTA and CDR2 FQGNSA. V was trimmed by 3 bases and J by 4 bases, leaving 12 bases between them. The CDR3 loop is CASSFPGGDNEKLFF. CDR3 in DNA: TGTGCCAGCAGCTTTCCGGGGGGTGATAATGAAAAACTGTTTTTT. The whole variable domain, filled in from reference TRBV7-2 and TRBJ1-4, reads GAGVSQSPSNKVTEKGKDVELRCDPISGHTALYWYRQSLGQGLEFLIYFQGNSAPDKSGLPSDRFSAERTGGSVSTLTIQRTQQEDSAVYLCASSFPGGDNEKLFFGSGTQLSVL.

The chain recombines TRBV14 with TRBJ2-5; no firm D call. Germline V lookup: CDR1 SGHDN, CDR2 FVKESK. Trimming left V 3 bases short and J 11 bases short, with 19 bases between. The CDR3 totals 14 residues. CDR3 amino acids: CASSQLETHNEQYF. CDR3 nucleotide sequence: TGTGCCAGCAGCCAGCTGGAGACTCACAATGAGCAGTACTTC.

The V gene is TRBV20-1, the J gene TRBJ1-1, with a tentative D call TRBD1 (6 bases). The germline gives CDR1 DFQATT, CDR2 SNEGSKA (reference sequence). Trimming took 1 base from V and 5 from J, leaving 17 bases between them. The CDR3 has 15 residues. The DNA of the CDR3 is TGCAGTGCTAGAGGGATGATACAGGGAAGAACTGAAGCTTTCTTT. Its protein product is CSARGMIQGRTEAFF.

The rearrangement uses TRBV3-1 and TRBJ2-1; a weak D match, TRBD1 (6 bases). The V and J ends lost 3 bases and 4 bases respectively, with 13 bases between them. The CDR3 loop spans 15 amino acids. Germline CDR1 and CDR2: LGHDT and YNNKEL (reference sequence). CDR3 protein: CASSHGQYKYNEQFF. The CDR3 DNA follows: TGTGCCAGCAGCCACGGACAGTATAAATACAATGAGCAGTTCTTC.

In regard to this clonotype: A much larger clonotype is one base distant, so this may be a read error. The gene calls are TRBV6-5 and TRBJ2-1; 13 positions agree with TRBD2. This CDR3 has 13 amino acids. Germline CDR1 MNHEY, CDR2 SVGAGI. V gave up 8 bases and J gave up 10 bases; unmatched junction bases: 5. The chain's CDR3 is CASRTSGGYEQFF. The CDR3 region has the DNA TGTGCCAGCCGGACTAGCGGGGGATACGAGCAGTTCTTC.

This chain links TRBV20-1 with TRBJ2-7, with D perhaps TRBD1 (6 bases). This CDR3 has 14 residues. V lost 0 bases, J lost 2 bases, and 11 bases lay in between. CDR1 DFQATT and CDR2 SNEGSKA come from the germline V gene (reference sequence). CDR3 in DNA: TGCAGTGCTAGAGATCACAACAGGGCCTACGAGCAGTACTTC. Its translation is CSARDHNRAYEQYF.

V usage is TRBV7-9 and J usage is TRBJ2-1; the D gene is possibly TRBD2 (6 bases). Per the germline V gene, CDR1 is SEHNR and CDR2 is FQNEAQ (reference sequence). Trimming took 5 bases from V and 2 from J, leaving 19 bases between them. The CDR3 runs to 17 residues. As DNA, the CDR3 is TGTGCCAGCAGCACCGACTTAGCGGCATTACCCTACAATGAGCAGTTCTTC. Amino acid sequence: CASSTDLAALPYNEQFF.

This clonotype was found many times. The chain uses TRBV12-3 or TRBV12-4 and TRBJ1-1, with D perhaps TRBD1 (6 bases). V gave up 3 bases and J gave up 5 bases, with 19 bases separating them. The CDR3 has 16 residues. The CDR3 protein is CASSFGGTPRGTEAFF. CDR3 bases: TGTGCCAGCAGTTTCGGGGGGACACCCCGTGGGACTGAAGCTTTCTTT.

A few counts support this clonotype. A much larger clone differs by one base, so this may be a read error. The chain carries TRBV12-3 or TRBV12-4 and TRBJ2-5, with a tentative D call TRBD1 (5 bases). This CDR3 has 14 amino acids. The CDR3 DNA is TGTGCCAGCAGCTCTACAGGAAACCAAGAGTCCCAGTACTTC. It yields the protein CASSSTGNQESQYF.

The V and J genes are TRBV24-1 and TRBJ2-1; TRBD2 agrees at 10 bases. J lost 9 bases, V lost 4 bases, and 11 bases had no gene match. The germline V gene has CDR1 KGHDR and CDR2 SFDVKD. The CDR3 has 16 amino acids. The CDR3 nucleotides read TGTGCCACCAGTGACTCCGGACTAGCGGAAAGAAGTGAGCAGTTCTTC. This translates into CATSDSGLAERSEQFF.

V gene TRBV14 combines with J gene TRBJ1-6; D is perhaps TRBD1 (6 bases). The ends were cut back, 2 bases at V and 7 bases at J, with 6 bases in the middle. This CDR3 is built from 13 residues. Germline assignment: CDR1 SGHDN and CDR2 FVKESK. The CDR3 DNA reads TGTGCCAGCAGCCAAACAGGGAATTCACCCCTCCACTTT. Its protein product is CASSQTGNSPLHF.

The J gene is TRBJ1-2, the V gene TRBV7-2, with TRBD1 as a possible D gene (6 bases). Per germline, CDR1 SGHTA and CDR2 FQGNSA. This CDR3 contains 14 residues. Deletions cut 2 bases from V and 4 bases from J, with 11 bases between. DNA of the CDR3: TGTGCCAGCAGCTTACCAGGGGTTCCCTATGGCTACACCTTC. It specifies CASSLPGVPYGYTF.

The chain has TRBV7-6 and TRBJ2-7; a possible D gene is TRBD1 (6 bases). V lost 0 bases and J lost 0, with 9 bases in between. The CDR3 contains 15 residues. Germline V gene sequence: CDR1 SGHVS, CDR2 FNYEAQ. CDR3 nucleotide sequence: TGTGCCAGCAGCTTAGCCGACAGGAGCTCCTACGAGCAGTACTTC. Translated: CASSLADRSSYEQYF.